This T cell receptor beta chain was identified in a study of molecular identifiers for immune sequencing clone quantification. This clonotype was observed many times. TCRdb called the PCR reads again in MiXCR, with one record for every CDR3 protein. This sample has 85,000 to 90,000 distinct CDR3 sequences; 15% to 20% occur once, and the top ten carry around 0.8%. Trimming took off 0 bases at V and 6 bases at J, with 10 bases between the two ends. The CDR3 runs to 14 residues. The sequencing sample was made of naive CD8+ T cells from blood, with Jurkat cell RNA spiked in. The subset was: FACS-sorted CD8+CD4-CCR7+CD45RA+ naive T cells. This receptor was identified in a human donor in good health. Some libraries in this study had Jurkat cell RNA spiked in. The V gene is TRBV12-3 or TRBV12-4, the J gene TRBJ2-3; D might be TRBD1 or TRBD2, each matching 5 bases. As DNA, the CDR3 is TGTGCCAGCAGTTTAGCGGGGGTTTCGGATACGCAGTATTTT. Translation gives CASSLAGVSDTQYF.